This T cell receptor (beta chain) derives from a study of blood T cell repertoires in COVID-19. Whole-study context: Sample material is recorded as cDNA or gDNA derived from T cells, B-cell-depleted T cells, or PBMCs.

There are 15 residues in the CDR3. Germline V gene data show CDR1 as SGDLS and CDR2 as YYNGEE. Trimming stripped 0 bases from V and 3 bases from J, with 12 bases between. Original analysis: Counts of nucleated cells, estimated from reference gene primer amplification, were obtained. Generated by immunoSEQ multiplex PCR, the TCRdb table keeps only in-frame clones and is missing some. V and J calls and clone size are given by that table; D and trimming were obtained from the DNA. The table lists some 150,000 clones, about 88% of them singletons. The TCR comes from a woman of 80 years or more in a cohort sampled during active or convalescent COVID-19. The chain is built from TRBV9 and TRBJ2-5, with D possibly being TRBD2 (6 bases). The sample consisted of peripheral blood. Here the CDR3 reads CASSVGPREEETQYF. The CDR3 region has the DNA TGTGCCAGCAGCGTAGGTCCCAGGGAGGAAGAGACCCAGTACTTC.